This TCR beta chain is drawn from a study of T cell changes during pregnancy in multiple sclerosis. Clones were sequenced by immunoSEQ multiplex PCR, and TCRdb holds only the in-frame ones, with some missing. The sample gives approximately 130,000 clones, roughly 96% of which show up once; 0.44% is in the top ten. The CDR3 is 15 residues long. The germline gives CDR1 MNHNS, CDR2 SASEGT. The V segment lost 2 bases and the J segment 2 bases; nucleotides outside the gene matches: 2. This clone was recorded once. This clonotype was obtained from a female donor with multiple sclerosis, enrolled in a pregnancy study. This chain connects TRBV6-1 to TRBJ2-1; 8 nucleotides line up with TRBD2. The sequences come from peripheral blood, collected after pregnancy. The CDR3 nucleotides are TGTGCCAGCAGTGAAACTAGCGGTCCCTACAATGAGCAGTTCTTC. It codes for CASSETSGPYNEQFF.